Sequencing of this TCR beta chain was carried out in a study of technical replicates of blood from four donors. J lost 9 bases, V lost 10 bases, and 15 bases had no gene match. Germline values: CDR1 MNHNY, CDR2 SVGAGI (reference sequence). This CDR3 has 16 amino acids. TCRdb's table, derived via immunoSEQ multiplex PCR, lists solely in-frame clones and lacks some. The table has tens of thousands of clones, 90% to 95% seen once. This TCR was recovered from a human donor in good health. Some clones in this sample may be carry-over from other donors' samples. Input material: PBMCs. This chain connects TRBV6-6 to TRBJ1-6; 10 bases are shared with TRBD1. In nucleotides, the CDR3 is TGTGCCATCGCTGCTGATATGGGGACAGGGGTTTCACCCCTCCACTTT. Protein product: CAIAADMGTGVSPLHF.